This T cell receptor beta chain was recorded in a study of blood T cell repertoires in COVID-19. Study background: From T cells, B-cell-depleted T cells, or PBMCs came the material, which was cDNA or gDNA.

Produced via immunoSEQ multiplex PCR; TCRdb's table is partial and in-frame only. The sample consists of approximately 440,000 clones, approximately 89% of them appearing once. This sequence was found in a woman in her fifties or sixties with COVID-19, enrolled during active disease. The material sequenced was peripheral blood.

The CDR3 region is CASSTGQVTDTQYF. The CDR3 nucleotides read TGTGCCAGCAGCACGGGACAAGTCACAGATACGCAGTATTTT. This chain joins TRBV9 and TRBJ2-3; D is perhaps TRBD1 (6 bases). Looked up from germline, CDR1 is SGDLS and CDR2 is YYNGEE. Trimming removed 4 bases at V and 2 bases at J, with 11 bases between. CDR3 length: 14 amino acids.